A selection of T cell receptor beta chains follows, all from one sample in a study of blood T cells in healthy people across ages. TCRdb passed the 5' RACE reads through MiXCR, listing each CDR3 protein once. Of about 800,000 distinct CDR3 sequences listed, around 25% are singletons. The data were also submitted as part of a second study, on T cells of mothers and their children.

The sample consisted of blood. The receptors here all came from a boy younger than 18 in good health. Each CDR3 is given with its conserved first and last residue. D genes are given only for firm matches. Size is omitted from some rows. Given values are once, few, many or a class for expanded clones.

CASSFSEGPARAHTQYF	TGTGCCAGCAGCTTCTCAGAGGGACCGGCGAGGGCCCATACGCAGTATTTT	17	NA	many	TRBJ2-3	TRBV7-8
CASSSGLAGEIDTQYF	TGTGCCAGCAGTTCGGGACTAGCGGGAGAAATAGATACGCAGTATTTT	16	TRBD2	NA	TRBJ2-3	TRBV6-2/TRBV6-3
CASTKGQGELFF	TGTGCCAGCACTAAGGGCCAGGGGGAACTGTTTTTT	12	TRBD1	NA	TRBJ1-4	TRBV6-5
CASSQRLAEYSSYNEQFF	TGTGCCAGCAGTCAAAGACTAGCGGAGTATAGCTCCTACAATGAGCAGTTCTTC	18	TRBD2	few	TRBJ2-1	TRBV14
CDYGQSGSPLHF	TGTGATTATGGACAGAGCGGCTCACCCCTCCACTTT	12	NA	few	TRBJ1-6	TRBV6-4
CASSRRGASSGANVLTF	TGTGCCAGTAGCCGACGGGGGGCGAGCTCTGGGGCCAACGTCCTGACTTTC	17	NA	NA	TRBJ2-6	TRBV19
CASSFHRNSGNTIYF	TGTGCCAGCAGTTTCCACAGAAACTCTGGAAACACCATATATTTT	15	NA	NA	TRBJ1-3	TRBV12-3/TRBV12-4
CASSQGQGTSYEQYF	TGCGCCAGCAGCCAAGGACAGGGGACCTCCTACGAGCAGTACTTC	15	TRBD1	few	TRBJ2-7	TRBV4-1
CASRPQGRAKNIQYF	TGTGCCAGCAGGCCACAGGGGAGAGCCAAAAACATTCAGTACTTC	15	TRBD1	NA	TRBJ2-4	TRBV6-5
CASSDRQGPYEQYF	TGTGCCAGCAGCGACCGACAGGGGCCCTACGAGCAGTACTTC	14	TRBD1	few	TRBJ2-7	TRBV7-2
CSARAIQSEAFF	TGCAGTGCTAGAGCAATCCAGTCTGAAGCTTTCTTT	12	NA	few	TRBJ1-1	TRBV20-1
CASSLSAANNQPQHF	TGTGCCAGCAGTTTATCGGCAGCTAACAATCAGCCCCAGCATTTT	15	NA	NA	TRBJ1-5	TRBV27
CASSEGGRGSTDTQYF	TGTGCCAGCAGTGAAGGTGGGAGAGGTAGCACAGATACACAGTATTTT	16	NA	NA	TRBJ2-3	TRBV2
CASSLSAIGSNQPQHF	TGTGCCAGCAGTTTATCCGCTATTGGGAGCAATCAGCCCCAGCATTTT	16	NA	NA	TRBJ1-5	TRBV27
CSVLLGPDDTQYF	TGCAGCGTTTTGTTGGGGCCGGACGATACGCAGTATTTT	13	NA	few	TRBJ2-3	TRBV29-1
CAISELGETQYF	TGTGCCATCAGTGAGTTGGGAGAGACCCAGTACTTC	12	NA	NA	TRBJ2-5	TRBV10-3
CASSSTSASYNEQFF	TGTGCCAGCAGTTCTACTAGCGCTTCATACAATGAGCAGTTCTTC	15	TRBD2	NA	TRBJ2-1	TRBV27
CASSSFVWGISYEQYF	TGTGCCAGCAGTTCCTTTGTATGGGGGATCTCCTACGAGCAGTACTTC	16	NA	NA	TRBJ2-7	TRBV6-2/TRBV6-3
CASSGGGAFRGELFF	TGTGCCAGCAGTGGGGGCGGGGCGTTCCGGGGGGAGCTGTTTTTT	15	NA	NA	TRBJ2-2	TRBV27
CASSLVAVPGWKTQYF	TGTGCCAGCAGCTTAGTAGCAGTCCCGGGGTGGAAGACCCAGTACTTC	16	NA	NA	TRBJ2-5	TRBV7-9
CASSLQGGRRNTEAFF	TGTGCCAGCAGCTTACAAGGGGGCAGGCGGAACACTGAAGCTTTCTTT	16	TRBD1	few	TRBJ1-1	TRBV7-3
CASSIDTTHAPSGNTIYF	TGTGCCAGCAGCATAGACACCACTCACGCACCCTCTGGAAACACCATATATTTT	18	NA	few	TRBJ1-3	TRBV28
CASSQDVARGLGEKLFF	TGCGCCAGCAGCCAAGATGTGGCCAGGGGGTTGGGGGAAAAACTGTTTTTT	17	TRBD1	NA	TRBJ1-4	TRBV4-1
CASSYSRVGYGYTF	TGTGCCAGCAGTTACTCGAGGGTGGGCTATGGCTACACCTTC	14	NA	NA	TRBJ1-2	TRBV6-5
CAWRADGIYSYEQYF	TGTGCCTGGAGGGCCGACGGGATATACTCCTACGAGCAGTACTTC	15	NA	NA	TRBJ2-7	TRBV30
CSALGLAGGSDTQYF	TGCAGTGCCCTTGGGCTAGCGGGAGGTTCAGATACGCAGTATTTT	15	TRBD2	NA	TRBJ2-3	TRBV20-1
CASSQERGHDGNTVYF	TGCGCCAGCAGCCAAGAAAGGGGGCATGATGGAAACACCGTATATTTT	16	TRBD1	few	TRBJ1-3	TRBV4-3
CASSSRGTGGNYGYTF	TGTGCCAGCAGTTCACGAGGGACAGGGGGCAACTATGGCTACACCTTC	16	TRBD1	NA	TRBJ1-2	TRBV28
CSVLESWNTEAFF	TGCAGCGTTCTCGAGAGTTGGAACACTGAAGCTTTCTTT	13	NA	NA	TRBJ1-1	TRBV29-1
CASSYELPIPGLLSKNIQYF	TGTGCCAGCAGTTACGAGCTCCCAATCCCGGGACTACTATCCAAAAACATTCAGTACTTC	20	TRBD2	NA	TRBJ2-4	TRBV6-5
CASSHTIYNEQFF	TGTGCCAGCAGCCACACCATTTACAATGAGCAGTTCTTC	13	NA	few	TRBJ2-1	TRBV16
CASSLYVSTNGYTF	TGTGCCAGCAGCTTATACGTCTCCACAAATGGCTACACCTTC	14	NA	few	TRBJ1-2	TRBV7-2
CAIRDSSYNEQFF	TGTGCCATCAGGGACAGCTCCTACAATGAGCAGTTCTTC	13	TRBD1	few	TRBJ2-1	TRBV2
CASSLTGGATGYTF	TGTGCCAGCAGCTTAACAGGGGGCGCGACCGGCTACACCTTC	14	TRBD1	few	TRBJ1-2	TRBV7-9
CSVETDSGNTIYF	TGCAGCGTTGAGACCGACTCTGGAAACACCATATATTTT	13	NA	NA	TRBJ1-3	TRBV29-1
CSARDVGQTYGYTF	TGCAGTGCTAGAGATGTGGGACAGACCTATGGCTACACCTTC	14	TRBD1	few	TRBJ1-2	TRBV20-1
CAWSASRGLVELFF	TGTGCCTGGAGTGCCTCTCGGGGGTTGGTGGAACTGTTTTTT	14	NA	NA	TRBJ1-4	TRBV30
CASSLSPSGLGTQYF	TGTGCCAGCAGTTTGAGCCCTAGCGGCCTGGGGACCCAGTACTTC	15	TRBD2	NA	TRBJ2-5	TRBV27
CASSPLGRTGGSYEQYF	TGTGCCAGCAGTCCCCTAGGGCGGACAGGGGGCTCCTACGAGCAGTACTTC	17	TRBD1	NA	TRBJ2-7	TRBV28
CSASMWGTSGSDTGELFF	TGCAGTGCTAGTATGTGGGGTACTAGCGGGAGCGACACCGGGGAGCTGTTTTTT	18	TRBD2	NA	TRBJ2-2	TRBV20-1
CASSYSVRGHNGYTF	TGTGCCAGCAGTTACTCTGTCAGGGGGCATAATGGCTACACCTTC	15	TRBD1	NA	TRBJ1-2	TRBV6-5
CASSLDLKGANYGYTF	TGTGCCAGCAGCTTGGACCTAAAGGGAGCGAACTATGGCTACACCTTC	16	NA	NA	TRBJ1-2	TRBV5-6
CAISAGGPAYEQYF	TGTGCCATCAGTGCAGGGGGTCCGGCCTACGAGCAGTACTTC	14	TRBD1	few	TRBJ2-7	TRBV10-3
CASSWRQGGGRETQYF	TGTGCCAGCAGCTGGAGACAGGGAGGGGGTCGAGAGACCCAGTACTTC	16	NA	NA	TRBJ2-5	TRBV7-2
CASSINGEKLFF	TGTGCCAGCAGCATCAACGGTGAAAAACTGTTTTTT	12	NA	NA	TRBJ1-4	TRBV6-5
CASSFTSGSFNEQFF	TGTGCCAGCAGCTTCACTAGCGGGAGTTTCAATGAGCAGTTCTTC	15	TRBD2	NA	TRBJ2-1	TRBV7-2
CASSGIRPQETQYF	TGTGCCAGCAGTGGAATTAGGCCCCAAGAGACCCAGTACTTC	14	NA	many	TRBJ2-5	TRBV6-1
CASLHRSYEQYF	TGTGCCAGCTTGCACCGCTCCTACGAGCAGTACTTC	12	NA	NA	TRBJ2-7	TRBV2
CSAPTGGRAFF	TGCAGTGCGCCGACAGGGGGACGCGCTTTCTTT	11	TRBD1	few	TRBJ1-1	TRBV20-1
CASSNRESPTDTQYF	TGTGCCAGCAGTAACCGGGAGTCTCCCACAGATACGCAGTATTTT	15	NA	few	TRBJ2-3	TRBV27
CSVEGIGGDQPQHF	TGCAGCGTTGAAGGAATTGGGGGGGATCAGCCCCAGCATTTT	14	NA	few	TRBJ1-5	TRBV29-1
CASSSPHRASFETQYF	TGTGCCAGCAGCTCCCCCCATAGGGCCAGCTTCGAGACCCAGTACTTC	16	NA	few	TRBJ2-5	TRBV11-2
CASSNGLFSASGGRGTDTQYF	TGTGCCAGCAGCAATGGGTTATTTTCAGCGTCTGGGGGGCGCGGCACAGATACGCAGTATTTT	21	NA	NA	TRBJ2-3	TRBV11-2
CSVDDYEASGSVDEQFF	TGCAGCGTCGATGACTATGAGGCTAGCGGGAGTGTGGATGAGCAGTTCTTC	17	TRBD2	few	TRBJ2-1	TRBV29-1